Listed here are 25 T cell receptor beta chains from one sample, sequenced in a study of CD8+ T cells in alopecia areata. Following RNA extraction, reverse transcription yielded cDNA that acted as the sequencing template. The data were produced by immunoSEQ multiplex PCR, yet TCRdb's version contains in-frame clones alone and is incomplete. Among some 99,000 clones listed, 50% to 75% were seen once. Described treatment: oral pan-JAK inhibitor, 5-10 mg twice daily. This specimen was CD8+ T cells sorted from blood, taken at week 4, from a patient treated with tofacitinib. These receptors were obtained from a human donor with alopecia areata.

The chain couples TRBV2 to TRBJ1-2; 7 bases fit TRBD1. CDR3 length: 13 amino acids. Germline lookup yields CDR1 SNHLY and CDR2 FYNNEI. Trimming took 8 bases from V and 4 from J; bases not matched to a gene: 7. CDR3 amino acids: CASWGDSAYGYTF. The CDR3 region has the DNA TGTGCCAGCTGGGGGGACAGCGCCTATGGCTACACCTTC.

The CDR3 coding sequence is TGTGCCAGCAGCTTAGTCAGGGGTCAAGATACGCAGTATTTT. It is translated as CASSLVRGQDTQYF. This chain links TRBV7-9 with TRBJ2-3; TRBD1 is a possible D gene (6 bases). V was pared by 1 base and J by 5 bases, with 10 bases between. Germline V CDR1 and CDR2: SEHNR, FQNEAQ (reference sequence). The CDR3 consists of 14 residues.

This clone was recorded at least ten times. The chain uses TRBV28 and TRBJ2-7, with D perhaps TRBD2 (5 bases). V was pared by 3 bases and J by 2 bases, with 11 bases between. The germline V gene has CDR1 MDHEN and CDR2 SYDVKM. The CDR3 is 14 residues long. In DNA, the CDR3 is TGTGCCAGCAGTTTCGGACTGGGTACCTACGAGCAGTACTTC. Translated: CASSFGLGTYEQYF.

The chain has TRBV29-1 and TRBJ2-1; 8 bases match TRBD2. Germline V gives CDR1 SQVTM, CDR2 ANQGSEA. V was clipped by 6 bases and J by 3 bases; unmatched bases: 10. CDR3 length equals 15 residues. CDR3 DNA: TGCAGCGTCGCTGAGGGACTAGTTTTCTACAATGAGCAGTTCTTC. It codes for CSVAEGLVFYNEQFF.

The CDR3 spells CASSQDWESPLHF. DNA for the CDR3: TGTGCCAGCAGCCAAGATTGGGAATCACCCCTCCACTTT. The chain employs TRBV14 and TRBJ1-6; D call uncertain. The V end lost 0 bases, the J end lost 10 bases, and 7 bases lay between the germline ends. In germline, CDR1 is SGHDN, CDR2 FVKESK. This CDR3 is built from 13 residues.

The chain links TRBV2 to TRBJ1-2, with a weak D call TRBD1 (5 bases). The ends were cut back, 5 bases at V and 1 base at J, with 11 bases in the middle. CDR1 is SNHLY, CDR2 FYNNEI, per germline. The CDR3 is 14 amino acids. The CDR3 nucleotides are TGTGCCAGCAGTCGTGGGACGGTTAACTATGGCTACACCTTC. This translates into CASSRGTVNYGYTF.

CDR3: CASSESLRPGQGYEQYF. DNA for the CDR3: TGTGCCAGCAGTGAAAGCCTTCGGCCGGGACAGGGGTACGAGCAGTACTTC. This rearrangement joins TRBV6-1 to TRBJ2-7; 10 positions agree with TRBD1. The CDR3 sequence is 17 residues long. From germline, CDR1 is MNHNS and CDR2 SASEGT. J gave up 4 bases and V 2 bases, and 11 bases lay outside the gene matches.

This rearrangement joins TRBV5-6 to TRBJ1-1; 7 nucleotides line up with TRBD1. CDR1 is SGHDT and CDR2 is YYEEEE in the germline V gene. The CDR3 runs to 13 residues. V was clipped by 5 bases and J by 6 bases; unmatched bases: 7. CDR3 in DNA: TGTGCCAGCAGTTTAAGGACAGGAGCTGAAGCTTTCTTT. Protein sequence: CASSLRTGAEAFF.

The chain joins TRBV7-2 to TRBJ2-1; TRBD2 agrees at 15 bases. The CDR3 totals 15 residues. The junction had 1 base not matched to a gene; V was cut back by 3 bases and J by 7 bases. Germline V gene lookup returns CDR1 SGHTA and CDR2 FQGNSA. The CDR3 nucleotides read TGTGCCAGCAGCTTCGGACTAGCGGGGGGGAATGAGCAGTTCTTC. Residues: CASSFGLAGGNEQFF.

The chain has TRBV6-5 and TRBJ2-7; 8 bases match TRBD1. V lost 6 bases and J lost 5; bases outside the gene matches: 9. CDR1 is MNHEY, CDR2 SVGAGI, per germline. The CDR3 spans 14 residues. The CDR3 sequence is CASRDRGGDDEQYF. CDR3 DNA sequence: TGTGCCAGCAGAGACAGGGGAGGTGATGACGAGCAGTACTTC.

The chain links TRBV9 to TRBJ2-7; TRBD2 is a possible D gene (5 bases). The CDR3 spans 16 residues. Germline CDR1 is SGDLS and CDR2 is YYNGEE. Trimming pared 0 bases from V and 0 bases from J, leaving 13 bases between. CDR3: CASSVGDGLGSYEQYF. The CDR3 nucleotides are TGTGCCAGCAGCGTAGGAGATGGACTTGGCTCCTACGAGCAGTACTTC.

This clone has a handful of counts. The V call is TRBV29-1, the J call TRBJ2-7; TRBD1 aligns across 7 bases. The V segment lost 6 bases and the J segment 0 bases; nucleotides outside the gene matches: 5. Germline CDR1 reads SQVTM; CDR2 reads ANQGSEA. This CDR3 is built from 13 residues. The CDR3 DNA follows: TGCAGCGTGGAATGGGACAGCTCCTACGAGCAGTACTTC. Translated: CSVEWDSSYEQYF.

J is TRBJ1-5 and V is TRBV7-9; 9 nucleotides match TRBD1. The CDR3 spans 18 residues. V shed 6 bases, J shed 3 bases, and the junction held 15 bases outside the gene matches. Germline CDR1 is SEHNR and CDR2 is FQNEAQ (reference sequence). The CDR3 region has the DNA TGTGCCAGCAGTCCAAGTCCCGGGACAGGGTCCACCAATCAGCCCCAGCATTTT. Protein sequence: CASSPSPGTGSTNQPQHF. Together with reference TRBV7-9 and TRBJ1-5, the CDR3 gives the full variable domain: DTGVSQNPRHKITKRGQNVTFRCDPISEHNRLYWYRQTLGQGPEFLTYFQNEAQLEKSRLLSDRFSAERPKGSFSTLEIQRTEQGDSAMYLCASSPSPGTGSTNQPQHFGDGTRLSIL.

Regarding this clone: This sample also contains other DNA sequences that code for the same CDR3. The chain links TRBV7-9 to TRBJ2-1; D is ambiguous. CDR3 length: 12 amino acids. The germline V gene has CDR1 SEHNR and CDR2 FQNEAQ (reference sequence). Trimming cost V 1 base and J 7 bases, with 5 bases left between them. CDR3 loop: CASSLDNNEQFF. For the CDR3, the DNA is TGTGCCAGCAGCTTAGACAATAATGAGCAGTTCTTC.

The gene calls are TRBV13 and TRBJ2-7, with TRBD1 matching 11 bases. V shed 2 bases, J shed 3 bases, and the junction held 3 bases outside the gene matches. This CDR3 contains 15 residues. CDR1 and CDR2 (germline): PRHDT, FYEKMQ (reference sequence). The CDR3 here is CASSLRGQGDYEQYF. The DNA of the CDR3 is TGTGCCAGCAGCTTAAGGGGACAGGGGGACTACGAGCAGTACTTC.

The V gene is TRBV7-2, the J gene TRBJ1-2; 7 bases line up with TRBD1. The V and J ends lost 5 bases and 2 bases, in that order; junction bases with no gene match: 8. CDR3 length: 15 amino acids. Germline V gene data show CDR1 as SGHTA and CDR2 as FQGNSA. The CDR3: CASSLTWTGNYGYTF. CDR3 nucleotide sequence: TGTGCCAGCAGCCTTACCTGGACAGGAAACTATGGCTACACCTTC.

The chain recombines TRBV7-6 with TRBJ1-2; 9 positions agree with TRBD1. CDR3 length: 15 residues. V trimming: 5 bases; J trimming: 8 bases; junction bases outside the gene matches: 12. Germline V lookup: CDR1 SGHVS, CDR2 FNYEAQ. CDR3 nucleotide sequence: TGTGCCAGCAGCCCCCTCGGGACAGGGATTGGGGGCTACACCTTC. Protein sequence: CASSPLGTGIGGYTF.

V gene TRBV27 combines with J gene TRBJ1-2; 7 positions match TRBD1. CDR3 length equals 13 residues. V gave up 6 bases and J gave up 4 bases; unmatched junction bases: 5. The germline V gene encodes CDR1 MNHEY and CDR2 SMNVEV (reference sequence). The CDR3 DNA sequence: TGTGCCAGCAGCCAGGGGGGGCTCTATGGCTACACCTTC. Its translation: CASSQGGLYGYTF.

This clone appeared a few times. This rearrangement joins TRBV4-3 to TRBJ1-2; no clear D. The length of the CDR3 is 15 residues. Looked up from germline, CDR1 is LGHNA and CDR2 is YSLEER. V shed 1 base and J shed 6 bases, with 15 bases lying between them. CDR3 loop: CASSQVTTRSDGYTF. The CDR3 DNA sequence: TGCGCCAGCAGCCAAGTTACCACCCGGAGTGATGGCTACACCTTC.

The chain joins TRBV4-2 to TRBJ2-7, with TRBD2 matching 9 bases. The V and J ends lost 0 bases and 7 bases, in that order; junction bases with no gene match: 10. The CDR3 sequence is 16 residues long. Germline lookup yields CDR1 LGHNA and CDR2 YNFKEQ. This CDR3 reads CASSQEATAGGLEQYF. The DNA of the CDR3 is TGTGCCAGCAGCCAAGAGGCTACAGCGGGGGGCTTGGAGCAGTACTTC.

This chain connects TRBV29-1 to TRBJ1-2, with D unclear. V was cut by 2 bases and J by 6 bases, with 10 bases left in between. This CDR3 has 12 residues. Per the germline V gene, CDR1 is SQVTM and CDR2 is ANQGSEA. CDR3 protein: CSVETLPHGYTF. The CDR3 DNA reads as TGCAGCGTTGAAACCTTACCGCATGGCTACACCTTC.

The chain is built from TRBV4-1 and TRBJ2-1; 7 bases fit TRBD2. The length of the CDR3 is 16 residues. V was pared by 2 bases and J by 5 bases, with 9 bases of the junction left unmatched. Looked up from germline, CDR1 is MGHRA and CDR2 is YSYEKL. DNA for the CDR3: TGCGCCAGCAGCCAACTTCCCGGGACTACCAACAATGAGCAGTTCTTC. Amino acid sequence: CASSQLPGTTNNEQFF.

This clone appeared a few times. V and J are TRBV9 and TRBJ2-5; D is ambiguous. The V and J ends lost 3 bases and 1 base respectively, with 10 bases between them. Germline V gene sequence: CDR1 SGDLS, CDR2 YYNGEE. The CDR3 is 14 amino acids. The CDR3 sequence: CASSDRTAQETQYF. Here the CDR3 DNA reads TGTGCCAGCAGCGATCGTACGGCCCAAGAGACCCAGTACTTC.

This chain uses TRBV5-4 with TRBJ2-3; no definite D call. The ends were cut back, 2 bases at V and 1 base at J, with 8 bases in the middle. Per germline, CDR1 SGHNT and CDR2 YYREEE (reference sequence). This CDR3 is built from 14 residues. The CDR3 spells CASSFSAGTDTQYF. The CDR3 nucleotides are TGTGCCAGCAGCTTTTCTGCAGGCACAGATACGCAGTATTTT.

V is TRBV29-1 and J is TRBJ1-2; D gene unclear. Germline V gives CDR1 SQVTM, CDR2 ANQGSEA. V was cut by 7 bases and J by 2 bases, with 17 bases left in between. The CDR3 is 14 amino acids. CDR3: CSASPPSANYGYTF. DNA of the CDR3: TGCAGCGCATCCCCCCCCTCGGCCAACTATGGCTACACCTTC.